The 9 T cell receptor beta chains in this list originate from one sample, sequenced in a study of Graves' ophthalmopathy and Graves' hyperthyroidism. Amplification targeted the TCR beta CDR3 regions, with RNA transcripts as the source material. First-round RT-PCR relied on HTBI primers, and a second-round multiplex PCR came next. TCRdb reprocessed the multiplex PCR reads via MiXCR and lists one record per CDR3 protein. The sample includes 620,000 or so distinct CDR3 sequences, about 24% seen only once; the top ten take approximately 7%. The specimen sequenced was peripheral blood. The source of these receptors is a woman in her late teens or twenties with stable Graves' hyperthyroidism. Some clones in this sample may be carry-over from other donors' samples.

This clonotype has at least ten counts. CDR3 coding DNA: TGCAGCCTCATGCCGGGGACAGGGGGCGATCGGACTGAAGCTTTCTTT. Amino acids: CSLMPGTGGDRTEAFF. The V call is TRBV29-1, the J call TRBJ1-1; TRBD1 aligns across 12 bases. The length of the CDR3 is 16 residues. Germline CDR1 SQVTM, CDR2 ANQGSEA. V dropped 8 bases and J dropped 5; count of bases not matched to a gene: 15.

There are many counts of this clonotype. The chain links TRBV7-2 to TRBJ1-1, with TRBD1 matching 8 bases. This CDR3 has 13 amino acids. CDR1 is SGHTA, CDR2 FQGNSA, per germline. V dropped 5 bases and J dropped 11; count of bases not matched to a gene: 10. This CDR3 reads CASSPVSTGEAFF. The CDR3 DNA is TGTGCCAGCAGCCCCGTGTCGACAGGGGAGGCTTTCTTT.

This clonotype was seen ten or more times. This sequence joins TRBV10-3 and TRBJ1-5; D ambiguous. The V end lost 10 bases, the J end lost 3 bases, and 13 bases lay between the germline ends. Germline CDR1 ENHRY, CDR2 SYGVKD. The CDR3 is made up of 13 amino acids. This chain's CDR3 is CATGLDTNQPQHF. CDR3 bases: TGTGCCACCGGACTTGACACCAATCAGCCCCAGCATTTT.

Many counts were recorded for this clonotype. The chain employs TRBV19 and TRBJ1-1, with a tentative D call TRBD1 (6 bases). Looked up from germline, CDR1 is LNHDA and CDR2 is SQIVND (reference sequence). The V end was cut by 4 bases, the J end by 6 bases, with 12 bases between. CDR3 length: 13 amino acids. This CDR3 reads CASSTRTAAEAFF. The CDR3 DNA follows: TGTGCCAGTAGTACCAGGACAGCGGCTGAAGCTTTCTTT.

This clonotype was observed at least ten times. The CDR3 spells CASSEEVRGGDEQYF. CDR3 nucleotides: TGTGCCAGCAGTGAAGAGGTGAGGGGAGGGGACGAGCAGTACTTC. V and J are TRBV6-1 and TRBJ2-7, with 7 bases matching TRBD2. The CDR3 is 15 amino acids. Germline V lookup: CDR1 MNHNS, CDR2 SASEGT. V shed 1 base and J 5 bases; nucleotides not matched to a gene: 8.

The sample holds many counts of this clonotype. The genes are TRBV10-3 and TRBJ2-7; no definite D call. Trimming stripped 0 bases from V and 4 bases from J, with 10 bases between. The length of the CDR3 is 14 residues. Germline V gives CDR1 ENHRY, CDR2 SYGVKD. The CDR3 here is CAISESGLTYEQYF. The CDR3 DNA sequence: TGTGCCATCAGTGAGTCAGGGCTCACTTACGAGCAGTACTTC.

The table lists this clonotype with many counts. The chain joins TRBV6-2 or TRBV6-3 to TRBJ2-5, with 7 nucleotides matching TRBD1. V shed 5 bases and J 3 bases; nucleotides not matched to a gene: 9. Per the germline V gene, CDR1 is MNHEY and CDR2 is SVGEGT. This CDR3 is built from 15 residues. The CDR3 bases are TGTGCCAGCAGTGACAGGGCCGCTACGGAAGAGACCCAGTACTTC. Translating gives CASSDRAATEETQYF.

The gene calls are TRBV10-3 and TRBJ2-2, with 14 bases identical to TRBD2. The CDR3 contains 14 residues. Germline loops: CDR1 ENHRY, CDR2 SYGVKD. Germline trimming cut 6 bases from V and 6 bases from J; bases unmatched to any gene: 0. The CDR3 sequence is CAIRGLAGAGELFF. The CDR3 nucleotides read TGTGCCATCAGGGGACTAGCGGGAGCCGGGGAGCTGTTTTTT.

In this sample, this clonotype turned up many times. V usage is TRBV20-1 and J usage is TRBJ2-7; no clear D. Germline lookup yields CDR1 DFQATT and CDR2 SNEGSKA (reference sequence). The CDR3 has 13 residues. The germline V and J ends were trimmed by 5 bases and 3 bases, with 14 bases remaining between them. The CDR3 DNA reads TGCAGTGCTGGCGAGACGCGGAACTACGAGCAGTACTTC. It codes for CSAGETRNYEQYF.